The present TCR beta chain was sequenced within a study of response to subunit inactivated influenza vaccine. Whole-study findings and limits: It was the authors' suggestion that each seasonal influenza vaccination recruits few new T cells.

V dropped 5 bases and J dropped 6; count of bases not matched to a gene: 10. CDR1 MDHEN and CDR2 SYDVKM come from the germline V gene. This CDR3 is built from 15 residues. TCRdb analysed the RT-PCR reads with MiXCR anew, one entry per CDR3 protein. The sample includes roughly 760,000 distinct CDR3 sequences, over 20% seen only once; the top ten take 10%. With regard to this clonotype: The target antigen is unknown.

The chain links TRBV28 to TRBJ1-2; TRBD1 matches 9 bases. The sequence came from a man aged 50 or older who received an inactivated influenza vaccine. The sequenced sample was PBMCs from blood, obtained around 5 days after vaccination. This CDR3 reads CASSPGTGTINGYTF. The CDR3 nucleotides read TGTGCCAGCAGTCCGGGGACAGGGACAATCAATGGCTACACCTTC.